This T cell receptor beta chain is drawn from a study of OX40 agonist ivuxolimab in advanced cancers. Whole-study context: Ivuxolimab is an agonistic anti-OX40 (CD134) antibody, and patients were treated with it. People in dose escalation had one of these cancers: hepatocellular carcinoma, melanoma, renal cell or head and neck cancer. Findings and limits, study-wide: At 0.1 to 3.0 mg/kg and by week 6, CD4+ and CD8+ T cells in the blood had expanded clonally. Relative to CD4+, CD8+ T cells held more expanded clones on average.

V lost 6 bases, J lost 1 base, and 16 bases lay in between. The germline V gene has CDR1 LNHDA and CDR2 SQIVND (reference sequence). The CDR3 spans 15 residues. Method: immunoSEQ multiplex PCR; TCRdb's copy keeps in-frame clones and lacks some. This repertoire shows about 42,000 clones, roughly four fifths found once; its top ten account for roughly 2.7%. In the case of this clone: Antigen: not known.

The input for sequencing was CD4+ or CD8+ T cells sorted from blood, taken in a trial of the OX40 agonist ivuxolimab. The rearrangement joins TRBV19 to TRBJ2-7; D ambiguous. This receptor was identified in an adult with an advanced solid tumor such as melanoma, head and neck, liver or kidney cancer. CDR3: CASSQESLGSYEQYF. The CDR3 nucleotides are TGTGCCAGTAGCCAAGAGAGTCTGGGATCCTACGAGCAGTACTTC.